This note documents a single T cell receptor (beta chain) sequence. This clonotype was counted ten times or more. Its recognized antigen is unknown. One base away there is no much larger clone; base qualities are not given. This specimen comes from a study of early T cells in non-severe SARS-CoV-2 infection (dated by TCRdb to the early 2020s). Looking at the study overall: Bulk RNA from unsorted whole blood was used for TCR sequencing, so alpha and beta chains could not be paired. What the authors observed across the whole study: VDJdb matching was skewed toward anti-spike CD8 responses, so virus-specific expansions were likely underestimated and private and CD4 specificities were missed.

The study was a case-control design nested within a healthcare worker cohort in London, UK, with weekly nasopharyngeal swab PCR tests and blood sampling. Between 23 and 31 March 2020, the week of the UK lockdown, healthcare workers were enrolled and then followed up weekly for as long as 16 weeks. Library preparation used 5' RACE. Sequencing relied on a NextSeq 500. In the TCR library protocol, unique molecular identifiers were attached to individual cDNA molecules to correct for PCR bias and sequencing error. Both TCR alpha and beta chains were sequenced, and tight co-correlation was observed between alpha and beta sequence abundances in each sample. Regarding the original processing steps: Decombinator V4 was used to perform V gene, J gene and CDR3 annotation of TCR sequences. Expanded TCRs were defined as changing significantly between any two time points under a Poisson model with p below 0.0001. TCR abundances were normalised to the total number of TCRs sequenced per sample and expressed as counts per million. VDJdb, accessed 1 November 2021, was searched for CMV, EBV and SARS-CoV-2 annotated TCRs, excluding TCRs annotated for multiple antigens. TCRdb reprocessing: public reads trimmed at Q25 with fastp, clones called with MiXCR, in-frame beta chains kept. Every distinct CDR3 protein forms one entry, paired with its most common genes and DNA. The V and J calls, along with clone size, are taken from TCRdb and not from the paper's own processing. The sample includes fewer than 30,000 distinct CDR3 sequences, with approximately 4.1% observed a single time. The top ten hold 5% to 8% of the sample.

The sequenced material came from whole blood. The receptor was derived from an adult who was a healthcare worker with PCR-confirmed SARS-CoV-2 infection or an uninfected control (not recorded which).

At the DNA level, the sequence is TGTGCCAGCAGTTACGCGGGGGATTTGCCGCAAGAGACCCAGTACTTC. This encodes CASSYAGDLPQETQYF. The sequence is built from TRBV6-5 and TRBJ2-5; the junction holds 7 bases that match TRBD2. At the junction V is shortened by 2 bases and J by 2 bases; bases outside the gene matches: 8. CDR1 MNHEY and CDR2 SVGAGI are derived from the germline V gene. Including cysteine and phenylalanine, the CDR3 has 16 amino acids. The retained sequence is limited to the CDR3, 48 bases, with the frame set at the first base.